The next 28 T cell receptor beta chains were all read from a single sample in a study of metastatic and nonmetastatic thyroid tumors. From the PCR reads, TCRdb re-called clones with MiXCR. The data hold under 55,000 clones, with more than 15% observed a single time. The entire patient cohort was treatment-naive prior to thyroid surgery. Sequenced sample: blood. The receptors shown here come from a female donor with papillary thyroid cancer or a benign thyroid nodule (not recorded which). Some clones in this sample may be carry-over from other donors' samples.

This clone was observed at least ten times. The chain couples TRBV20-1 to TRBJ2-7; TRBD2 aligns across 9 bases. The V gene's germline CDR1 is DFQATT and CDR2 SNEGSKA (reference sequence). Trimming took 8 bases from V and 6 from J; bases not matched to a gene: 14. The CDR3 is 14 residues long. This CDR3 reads CSPRLQRGVSEQYF. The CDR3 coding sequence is TGCAGTCCCCGGCTGCAGCGGGGGGTGAGCGAGCAGTACTTC.

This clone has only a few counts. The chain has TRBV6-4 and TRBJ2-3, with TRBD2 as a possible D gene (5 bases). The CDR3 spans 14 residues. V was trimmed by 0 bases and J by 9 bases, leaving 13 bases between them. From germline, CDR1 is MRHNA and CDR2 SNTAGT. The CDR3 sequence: CASSDSISSGTQYF. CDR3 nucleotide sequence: TGTGCCAGCAGTGACTCTATCTCCTCGGGGACGCAGTATTTT.

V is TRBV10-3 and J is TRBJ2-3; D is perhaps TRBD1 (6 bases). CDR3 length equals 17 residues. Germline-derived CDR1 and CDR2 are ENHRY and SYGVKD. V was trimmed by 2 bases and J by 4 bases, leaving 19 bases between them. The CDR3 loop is CAISEVQGLRRSDTQYF. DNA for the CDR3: TGTGCCATCAGTGAGGTCCAGGGGTTGCGTCGGTCAGATACGCAGTATTTT.

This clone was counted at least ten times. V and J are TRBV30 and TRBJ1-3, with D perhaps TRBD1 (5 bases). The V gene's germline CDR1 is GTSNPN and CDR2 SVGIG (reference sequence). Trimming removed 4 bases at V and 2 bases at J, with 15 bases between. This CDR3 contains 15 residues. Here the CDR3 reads CAWTFPGSAGNTIYF. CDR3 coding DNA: TGTGCCTGGACATTCCCAGGGTCAGCTGGAAACACCATATATTTT.

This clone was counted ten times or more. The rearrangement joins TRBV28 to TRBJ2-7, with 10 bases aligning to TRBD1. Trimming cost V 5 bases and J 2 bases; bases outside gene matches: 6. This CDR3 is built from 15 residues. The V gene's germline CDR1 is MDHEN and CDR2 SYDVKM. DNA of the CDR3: TGTGCCAGCAGTACCACCGGACAGGGGGCCTACGAGCAGTACTTC. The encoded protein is CASSTTGQGAYEQYF.

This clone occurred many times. The CDR3 reads CASSRRGAAGDTGELFF. CDR3 nucleotide sequence: TGTGCCAGCAGCCGACGGGGGGCGGCGGGAGACACCGGGGAGCTGTTTTTT. This chain joins TRBV27 and TRBJ2-2; tentatively, D is TRBD2 (7 bases). V was trimmed by 6 bases and J by 3 bases, leaving 20 bases between them. CDR1 and CDR2 from the germline V gene are MNHEY and SMNVEV (reference sequence). The CDR3 is made up of 17 amino acids.

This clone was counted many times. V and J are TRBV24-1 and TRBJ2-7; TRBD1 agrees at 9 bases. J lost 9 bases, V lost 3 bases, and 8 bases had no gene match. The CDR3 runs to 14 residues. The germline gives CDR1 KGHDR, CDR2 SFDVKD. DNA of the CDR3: TGTGCCACCAGTGATCCCGGGACAGGGAACGGGCAGTACTTC. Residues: CATSDPGTGNGQYF.

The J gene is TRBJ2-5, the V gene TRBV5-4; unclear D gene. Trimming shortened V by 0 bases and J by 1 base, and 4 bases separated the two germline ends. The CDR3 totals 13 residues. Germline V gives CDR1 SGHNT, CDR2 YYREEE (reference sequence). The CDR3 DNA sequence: TGTGCCAGCAGCTTGGACATCCAAGAGACCCAGTACTTC. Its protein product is CASSLDIQETQYF.

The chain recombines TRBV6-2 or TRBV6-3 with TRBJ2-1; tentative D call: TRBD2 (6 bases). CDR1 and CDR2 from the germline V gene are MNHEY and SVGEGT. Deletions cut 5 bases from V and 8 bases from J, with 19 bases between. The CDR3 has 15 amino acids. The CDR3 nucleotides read TGTGCCAGCAGTGATTCGGGAGCTCGGGGCGATGAGCAGTTCTTC. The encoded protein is CASSDSGARGDEQFF.

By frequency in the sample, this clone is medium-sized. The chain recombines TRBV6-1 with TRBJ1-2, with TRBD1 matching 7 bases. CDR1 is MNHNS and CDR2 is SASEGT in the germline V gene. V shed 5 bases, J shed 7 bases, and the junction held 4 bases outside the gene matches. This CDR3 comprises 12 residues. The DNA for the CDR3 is TGTGCCAGCAGTCCAGGGGGAGGTGGCTACACCTTC. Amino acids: CASSPGGGGYTF.

The CDR3 DNA reads as TGTGCCAGCAGTGAGGGACTAGCGGGGACTAGCACAGATACGCAGTATTTT. This translates into CASSEGLAGTSTDTQYF. The V call is TRBV2, the J call TRBJ2-3, with 13 bases identical to TRBD2. Germline trimming cut 3 bases from V and 0 bases from J; bases unmatched to any gene: 3. The CDR3 is made up of 17 amino acids. Germline V lookup: CDR1 SNHLY, CDR2 FYNNEI.

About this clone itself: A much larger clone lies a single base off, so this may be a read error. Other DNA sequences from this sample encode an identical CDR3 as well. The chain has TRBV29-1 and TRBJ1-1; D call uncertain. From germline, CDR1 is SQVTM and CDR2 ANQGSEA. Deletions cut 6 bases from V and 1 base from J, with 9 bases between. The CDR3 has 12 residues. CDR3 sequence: CSVGLANTEAFF. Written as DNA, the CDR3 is TGCAGCGTCGGCCTTGCGAACACTGAAGCTTTCTTT.

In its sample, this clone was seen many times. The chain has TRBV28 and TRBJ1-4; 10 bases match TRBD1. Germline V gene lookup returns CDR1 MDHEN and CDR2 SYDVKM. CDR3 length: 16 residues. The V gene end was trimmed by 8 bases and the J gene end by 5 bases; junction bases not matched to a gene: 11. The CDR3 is CASGDRGRGGNEKLFF. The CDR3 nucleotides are TGTGCCAGCGGGGACAGGGGCCGGGGAGGGAATGAAAAACTGTTTTTT. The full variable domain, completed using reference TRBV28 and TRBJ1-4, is DVKVTQSSRYLVKRTGEKVFLECVQDMDHENMFWYRQDPGLGLRLIYFSYDVKMKEKGDIPEGYSVSREKKERFSLILESASTNQTSMYLCASGDRGRGGNEKLFFGSGTQLSVL.

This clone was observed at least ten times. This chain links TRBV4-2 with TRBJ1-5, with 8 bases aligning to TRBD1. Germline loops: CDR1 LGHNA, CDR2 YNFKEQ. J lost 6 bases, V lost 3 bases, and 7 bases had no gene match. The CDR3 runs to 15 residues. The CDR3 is CASSHPGQASQPQHF. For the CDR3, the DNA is TGTGCCAGCAGCCACCCGGGACAGGCGAGTCAGCCCCAGCATTTT.

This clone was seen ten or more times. DNA for the CDR3: TGTGCCAGCAGCGGGGACTACTTTTCTAGTGAAGCTTTCTTT. Amino acid sequence: CASSGDYFSSEAFF. This chain uses TRBV9 with TRBJ1-1; D possibly corresponds to TRBD1 (5 bases). The CDR3 spans 14 residues. Germline assignment: CDR1 SGDLS and CDR2 YYNGEE. Trimming removed 3 bases at V and 7 bases at J, with 16 bases between.

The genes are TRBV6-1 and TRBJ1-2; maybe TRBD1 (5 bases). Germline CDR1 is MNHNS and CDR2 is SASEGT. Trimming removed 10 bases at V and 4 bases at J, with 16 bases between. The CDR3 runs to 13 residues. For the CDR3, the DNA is TGTGCCATCACCTTAGGGGTAGTCTATGGCTACACCTTC. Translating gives CAITLGVVYGYTF.

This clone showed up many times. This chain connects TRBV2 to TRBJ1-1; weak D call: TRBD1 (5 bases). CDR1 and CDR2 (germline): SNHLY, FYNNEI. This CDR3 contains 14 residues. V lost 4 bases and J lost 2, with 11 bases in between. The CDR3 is CASSVRGSNTEAFF. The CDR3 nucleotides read TGTGCCAGCAGTGTCCGGGGCAGTAACACTGAAGCTTTCTTT.

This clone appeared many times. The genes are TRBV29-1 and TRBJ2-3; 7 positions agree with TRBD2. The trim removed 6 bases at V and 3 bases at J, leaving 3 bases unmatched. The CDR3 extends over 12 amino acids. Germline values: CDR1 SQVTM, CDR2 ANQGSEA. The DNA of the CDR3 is TGCAGCGTAAGCGGGGTGACAGATACGCAGTATTTT. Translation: CSVSGVTDTQYF.

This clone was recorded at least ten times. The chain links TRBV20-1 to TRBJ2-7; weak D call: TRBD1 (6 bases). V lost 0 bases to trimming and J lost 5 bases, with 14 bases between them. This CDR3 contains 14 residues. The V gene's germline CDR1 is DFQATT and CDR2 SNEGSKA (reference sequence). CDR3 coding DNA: TGCAGTGCTAGAGATCTCAACAGGGTAGACGAGCAGTACTTC. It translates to CSARDLNRVDEQYF.

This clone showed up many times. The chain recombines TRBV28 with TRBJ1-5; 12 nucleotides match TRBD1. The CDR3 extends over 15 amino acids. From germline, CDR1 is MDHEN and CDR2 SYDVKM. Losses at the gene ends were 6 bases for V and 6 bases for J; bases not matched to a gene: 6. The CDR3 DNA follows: TGTGCCAGCAGGGGGGGGACAGGGGGCGGTCAGCCCCAGCATTTT. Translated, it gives CASRGGTGGGQPQHF.

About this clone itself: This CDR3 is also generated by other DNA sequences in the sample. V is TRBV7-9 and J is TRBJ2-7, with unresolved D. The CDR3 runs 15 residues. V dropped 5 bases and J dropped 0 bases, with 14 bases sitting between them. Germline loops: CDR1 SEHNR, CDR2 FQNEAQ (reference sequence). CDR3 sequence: CASSLNSGSSYEQYF. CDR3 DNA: TGTGCCAGCAGCCTAAACTCAGGTTCCTCCTACGAGCAGTACTTC.

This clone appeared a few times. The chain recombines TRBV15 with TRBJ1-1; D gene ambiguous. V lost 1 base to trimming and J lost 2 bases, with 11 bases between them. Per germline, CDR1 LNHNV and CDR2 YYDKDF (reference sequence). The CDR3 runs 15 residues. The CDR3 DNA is TGTGCCACCAGCAGAGTGAAGGGATTCAACACTGAAGCTTTCTTT. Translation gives CATSRVKGFNTEAFF.

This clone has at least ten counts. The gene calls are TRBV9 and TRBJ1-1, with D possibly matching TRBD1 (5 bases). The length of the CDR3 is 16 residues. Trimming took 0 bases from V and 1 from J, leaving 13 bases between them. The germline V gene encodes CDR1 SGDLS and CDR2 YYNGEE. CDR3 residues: CASSVAPTEPNTEAFF. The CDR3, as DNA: TGTGCCAGCAGCGTAGCTCCGACAGAACCGAACACTGAAGCTTTCTTT. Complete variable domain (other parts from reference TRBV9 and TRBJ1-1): DSGVTQTPKHLITATGQRVTLRCSPRSGDLSVYWYQQSLDQGLQFLIQYYNGEERAKGNILERFSAQQFPDLHSELNLSSLELGDSALYFCASSVAPTEPNTEAFFGQGTRLTVV.

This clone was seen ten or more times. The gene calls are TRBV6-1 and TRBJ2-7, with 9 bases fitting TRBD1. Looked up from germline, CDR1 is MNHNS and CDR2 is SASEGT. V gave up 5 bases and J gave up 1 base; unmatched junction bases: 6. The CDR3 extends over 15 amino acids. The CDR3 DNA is TGTGCCAGCAGTTCGACGACAGGGGGGTCCTACGAGCAGTACTTC. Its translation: CASSSTTGGSYEQYF.

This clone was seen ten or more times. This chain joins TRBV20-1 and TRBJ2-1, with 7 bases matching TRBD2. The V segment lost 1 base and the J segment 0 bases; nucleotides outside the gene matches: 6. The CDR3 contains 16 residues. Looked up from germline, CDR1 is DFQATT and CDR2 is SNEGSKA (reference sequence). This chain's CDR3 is CSARARTRSSYNEQFF. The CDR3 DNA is TGCAGTGCTAGAGCCCGGACTAGGAGCTCCTACAATGAGCAGTTCTTC.

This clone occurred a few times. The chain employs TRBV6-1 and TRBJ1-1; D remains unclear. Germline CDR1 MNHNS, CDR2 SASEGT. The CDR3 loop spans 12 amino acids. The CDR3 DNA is TGTGCAGCGGAGAGGGCGAACACTGAAGCTTTCTTT. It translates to CAAERANTEAFF.

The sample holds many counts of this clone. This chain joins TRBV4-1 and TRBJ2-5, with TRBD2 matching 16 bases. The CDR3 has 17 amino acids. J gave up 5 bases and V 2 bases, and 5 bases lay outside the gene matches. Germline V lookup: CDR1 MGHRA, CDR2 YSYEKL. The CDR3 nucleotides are TGCGCCAGCAGCCAACCGGGACTAGCGGGAGGGTGGGAGACCCAGTACTTC. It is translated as CASSQPGLAGGWETQYF.

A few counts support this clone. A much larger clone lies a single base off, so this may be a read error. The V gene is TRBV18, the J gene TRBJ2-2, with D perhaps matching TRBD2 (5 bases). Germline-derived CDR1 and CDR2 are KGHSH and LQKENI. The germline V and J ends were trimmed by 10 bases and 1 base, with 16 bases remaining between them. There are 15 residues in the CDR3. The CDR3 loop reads CAITRGKRNTGELFF. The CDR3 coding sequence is TGTGCCATCACCCGAGGGAAGCGGAACACCGGGGAGCTGTTTTTT.